Listed below are T cell receptor beta chains from one sample, sequenced in a study of control samples from healthy donors and cancer patients. Clones were sequenced by immunoSEQ multiplex PCR, and TCRdb holds only the in-frame ones, with some missing. Of around 13,000 clones listed, 94% are singletons. Sequenced input: PBMCs. Receptor source: a man aged 65-85 years with head and neck cancer. The CDR3 runs from the conserved cysteine through the conserved F or W. Fields, in order: D gene, clone size, J gene, V gene, CDR3 DNA, CDR3 protein. A D gene is named only where the DNA matches it firmly. Clone size is shown for a subset of rows, as once, few, many or a class of expanded clone.

NA | NA | TRBJ2-6 | TRBV10-3 | TGTGCCATCAGTGTACCTGGGGCCAACGTCCTGACTTTC | CAISVPGANVLTF
TRBD2 | NA | TRBJ2-5 | TRBV16 | TGTGCCAGCAGCCCCCCGGGACTAGTTGAGACCCAGTACTTC | CASSPPGLVETQYF
NA | NA | TRBJ2-7 | TRBV28 | TGTGCCAGCAGCGACGGGATTTACGAGCAGTACTTC | CASSDGIYEQYF
NA | NA | TRBJ2-5 | TRBV6-5 | TGTGCCAGCAGAGGAGCGAAGGCAGGGCAAGAGACCCAGTACTTC | CASRGAKAGQETQYF
NA | NA | TRBJ1-5 | TRBV5-1 | TGCGCCAGCAGCTTGCCGGTGGATAATAGCAATCAGCCCCAGCATTTT | CASSLPVDNSNQPQHF
NA | NA | TRBJ1-1 | TRBV10-2 | TGCGCCAGCCAACGAGGGGGAGCCCTGGGCACTGAAGCTTTCTTT | CASQRGGALGTEAFF
TRBD1 | NA | TRBJ1-6 | TRBV2 | TGTGCCAGCAGACCCGGGACAGTAAACTCACCCCTCCACTTT | CASRPGTVNSPLHF
NA | NA | TRBJ2-1 | TRBV3-1/TRBV3-2 | TGTGCCAGCAGCCAACAGGGAGGCTCCTACAATGAGCAGTTCTTC | CASSQQGGSYNEQFF
NA | NA | TRBJ2-2 | TRBV25-1 | TGTGCCACCAGGCAGTACGGGGAGCTGTTTTTT | CATRQYGELFF
TRBD2 | NA | TRBJ2-3 | TRBV7-9 | TGTGCCAGCAGCCTCGGACTAGCGGGGGGTCGGAGGACAGATACGCAGTATTTT | CASSLGLAGGRRTDTQYF
NA | NA | TRBJ1-3 | TRBV29-1 | TGCAGCGTTGCTCTCTCGGACTCCTCTGGAAACACCATATATTTT | CSVALSDSSGNTIYF
NA | once | TRBJ2-1 | TRBV5-1 | TGCGCCAGCAGCTTGTCCCAGTACGAAGGCAATGAGCAGTTCTTC | CASSLSQYEGNEQFF
NA | NA | TRBJ1-1 | TRBV7-2 | TGTGCCAGCAGCGCAGCACCACGGGTGGGCACTGAAGCTTTCTTT | CASSAAPRVGTEAFF
NA | NA | TRBJ2-2 | TRBV5-1 | TGCGCCACCCAGAGGGAGAACACCGGGGAGCTGTTTTTT | CATQRENTGELFF
NA | few | TRBJ1-2 | TRBV2 | TGTGCCAGCATCCCAGATTACAGCTACTATGGCTACACCTTC | CASIPDYSYYGYTF
NA | NA | TRBJ1-1 | TRBV3-1/TRBV3-2 | TGTGCCAGCAGCCAAGTTCGGACAGAAGCTTTCTTT | CASSQVRTEAFF
TRBD1 | NA | TRBJ2-7 | TRBV6-5 | TGTGCCAGCAGTTACTCGGGGACAGGGGGGGGTACGAAGCAGTACTTC | CASSYSGTGGGTKQYF
NA | NA | TRBJ1-6 | TRBV5-1 | TGCGCCAGCAGCTCCCTGAATTCACCCCTCCACTTT | CASSSLNSPLHF
NA | NA | TRBJ1-1 | TRBV27 | TGTGCCAGCAGTTTATCAGGAGTTAGGAGGGGCACTGAAGCTTTCTTT | CASSLSGVRRGTEAFF
TRBD2 | NA | TRBJ2-1 | TRBV6-5 | TGTGCCAGCAGTTACTCGGGAGGGGACAATGAGCAGTTCTTC | CASSYSGGDNEQFF
NA | NA | TRBJ2-2 | TRBV6-4 | TGTGCCAGCAGCCAATCGGACAGCACCGGGGAGCTGTTTTTT | CASSQSDSTGELFF
NA | NA | TRBJ1-2 | TRBV5-4 | TGTGCCAGCAGCTTGAGGGCCCCCTATGGCTACACCTTC | CASSLRAPYGYTF
TRBD2 | NA | TRBJ2-3 | TRBV12-5 | TGTGCTAGTGGTTCCTCCGAGGGCGGGAGCTACACAGATACGCAGTATTTT | CASGSSEGGSYTDTQYF
TRBD1 | once | TRBJ1-2 | TRBV6-4 | TGTGCCAGCAGTGACCTGGGACAGGGGGTAAAATCCTACACCTTC | CASSDLGQGVKSYTF
NA | NA | TRBJ2-7 | TRBV7-6 | TGTGCCAGCAGCTTAGCGAGCGGTGGCTCCTACGAGCAGTACTTC | CASSLASGGSYEQYF
TRBD2 | NA | TRBJ2-1 | TRBV18 | TGTGCCAGCTCACCGGGACTAGCGTCCTACAATGAGCAGTTCTTC | CASSPGLASYNEQFF
NA | NA | TRBJ1-1 | TRBV7-9 | TGTGCCAGCAGCGAGACACTGAACACTGAAGCTTTCTTT | CASSETLNTEAFF
TRBD1 | NA | TRBJ1-1 | TRBV11-1 | TGTGCCAGCAGCTCCAACAGGGGCACTGAAGCTTTCTTT | CASSSNRGTEAFF
NA | NA | TRBJ1-1 | TRBV5-4 | TGTGCCAGCAGCTTGGGAGGGGGTAACACTGAAGCTTTCTTT | CASSLGGGNTEAFF
NA | NA | TRBJ1-5 | TRBV7-9 | TGTGCCAGCAGCCGAGGGGTGGGATCGCCCGGGCAGCCCCAGCATTTT | CASSRGVGSPGQPQHF
TRBD1 | NA | TRBJ1-2 | TRBV3-1/TRBV3-2 | TGTGCCAGCAGCCAAGTCGGGACAGACAACTATGGCTACACCTTC | CASSQVGTDNYGYTF
NA | NA | TRBJ2-3 | TRBV2 | TGTGCCAGCAGTGACTTGGGAACTAGCACAGATACGCAGTATTTT | CASSDLGTSTDTQYF
TRBD1 | NA | TRBJ2-2 | TRBV5-1 | TGCGCCAGCACCCGACAGGGGGCGTCCCCCACTTGGGCCGGGGAGCTGTTTTTT | CASTRQGASPTWAGELFF
NA | NA | TRBJ1-6 | TRBV5-1 | TGCGCCAGCAGCCCCGGTGACAGGCTCCTCCGGAATTCACCCCTCCACTTT | CASSPGDRLLRNSPLHF
TRBD1 | NA | TRBJ1-4 | TRBV27 | TGTGCCAGCAGTCCCGACAGGGTAAACCCCCATCTGTTTTTT | CASSPDRVNPHLFF
NA | NA | TRBJ2-2 | TRBV5-4 | TGTGCCAGCAGCTTAAGTCCGGCGAACACCGGGGAGCTGTTTTTT | CASSLSPANTGELFF
TRBD1 | NA | TRBJ1-2 | TRBV18 | TGTGCCAGCTCACCACCGGGACAGGGAGGCGTATATGGCTACACCTTC | CASSPPGQGGVYGYTF
TRBD2 | once | TRBJ2-1 | TRBV10-3 | TGTGCCATCAGTGCCCCTACTAGCGGGAGATCCAATGAGCAGTTCTTC | CAISAPTSGRSNEQFF
TRBD1 | once | TRBJ2-7 | TRBV4-1 | TGCGCCAGCAGCCAAGTAATCTTACGGGACAGGAGCCCGTACGAGCAGTACTTC | CASSQVILRDRSPYEQYF
NA | NA | TRBJ1-2 | TRBV5-4 | TGTGCCAGCAGCTTGAGGCAGACGACCGGCTACACCTTC | CASSLRQTTGYTF
NA | NA | TRBJ2-2 | TRBV18 | TGTGCCAGCTCACCAATGGGCCGCAACACCGGGGAGCTGTTTTTT | CASSPMGRNTGELFF
TRBD1 | NA | TRBJ1-1 | TRBV10-2 | TGCGCCACCAGGGGGGCAGGGACAATCATGAACACTGAAGCTTTCTTT | CATRGAGTIMNTEAFF
TRBD1 | NA | TRBJ2-7 | TRBV4-2 | TGTGCCAGCAGCCAAGCCCCCGGGCAGGGGGCTTACGAGCAGTACTTC | CASSQAPGQGAYEQYF
NA | NA | TRBJ2-7 | TRBV28 | TGTGCCAGCAGTTTATCGGGCCCTGCCTACGAGCAGTACTTC | CASSLSGPAYEQYF
TRBD1 | once | TRBJ1-1 | TRBV5-1 | TGCGCCAGCAGCAAACAGGGGGCGACTGAAGCTTTCTTT | CASSKQGATEAFF
TRBD2 | NA | TRBJ2-3 | TRBV14 | TGTGCCAGCAGCCGCCCCGGGACTAGAGATACGCAGTATTTT | CASSRPGTRDTQYF
NA | NA | TRBJ2-6 | TRBV18 | TGTGCCAGCTCGCCTAGGGCCAACGTCCTGACTTTC | CASSPRANVLTF
TRBD1 | NA | TRBJ2-7 | TRBV6-6 | TGTGCCAGCAGTTACCTGGGACAGGCTCAGGCCGAGCAGTACTTC | CASSYLGQAQAEQYF
NA | NA | TRBJ2-3 | TRBV6-6 | TGTGCCAGCAGTTACTCGCACGGCGTCGTAGATACGCAGTATTTT | CASSYSHGVVDTQYF